The 22 T cell receptor beta chains below all came from one sample that was sequenced in a study of tissue T cells after allogeneic stem cell transplantation (dated by TCRdb to between 2021 and 2022). According to the study, the label for this sample's time point signals: mouse harvest day 14 after allogeneic transplant. Each mouse graft, delivered by tail vein injection, combined 10^6 splenic CD5+ T cells with 10^7 T-cell-depleted bone marrow cells. Preparation of the library involved the immunoSEQ multiplex PCR assay. Entries here come from immuneACCESS through TCRdb and include only in-frame sequences with V and J called. Some clones fail to appear in such tables; in the studies checked, an unresolved V gene covers under half of the shortfall, and the cause of the remainder is unknown. For this sample there are around 3,000 clones; about 41% appear just once. Jointly, the top ten make up over 25% of the sample.

Sequencing used lymph node tissue. The source is a female BALB/c mouse given C57BL/6 T cells with graft-versus-host disease after an allogeneic hematopoietic cell transplant.

Of note for this clone: Germline and genes: mouse. The read ends 1 residue before the CDR3 terminus; that terminus is restored from the germline J gene. This sequence joins TRBV16 and TRBJ2-5; 9 bases agree with TRBD1. Germline CDR1 reads SGHSA; CDR2 reads FRNQAP. Losses at the gene ends were 5 bases for V and 4 bases for J; bases not matched to a gene: 4. The CDR3 is 14 amino acids. Partial CDR3 DNA: TGTGCAAGCAGCCGGACAGGGGCTGAAGACACCCAGTAC. It codes for CASSRTGAEDTQY. The CDR3 reads in full as CASSRTGAEDTQYF. Full variable domain (missing parts from reference TRBV16 and TRBJ2-5): NAGVIQTPRHKVTGKGQEATLWCEPISGHSAVFWYRQTIVQGLEFLTYFRNQAPIDDSGMPKERFSAQMPNQSHSTLKIQSTQPQDSAVYLCASSRTGAEDTQYFGPGTRLLVL.

On this clone: Gene names and germline refer to mouse. The CDR3 end falls 1 residue outside the read, so it is completed with the germline J gene. The chain is built from TRBV26 and TRBJ2-7; no clear D. This CDR3 has 12 amino acids. The ends were cut back, 1 base at V and 4 bases at J, with 5 bases in the middle. Per germline, CDR1 KGHPV and CDR2 FQNQEV (reference sequence). Incomplete CDR3 DNA: TGTGCCAGCAGTCTGTTGGGTTATGAACAGTAC. This encodes CASSLLGYEQY. The complete CDR3 protein is CASSLLGYEQYF.

In the case of this clone: Sequence at one end of the junction differs from germline and may be a read error. Gene names follow the mouse nomenclature. Read data end 1 residue before the CDR3 end; the end is taken from the germline J gene. The chain joins TRBV26 to TRBJ1-4; D remains ambiguous. The germline V gene encodes CDR1 KGHPV and CDR2 FQNQEV (reference sequence). This CDR3 is built from 13 residues. The chain's CDR3 is CASSRQHNERLFF. The covered CDR3 bases are TGCGCCAGCAGTCGGCAGCACAACGAAAGATTATTT.

Regarding this clone: The listed genes are named as in mouse. The read finishes 1 residue shy of the CDR3 end, and the germline J gene is used to complete it. This chain connects TRBV3 to TRBJ2-7; 12 nucleotides line up with TRBD1. The CDR3 is made up of 14 amino acids. V trimming: 4 bases; J trimming: 5 bases; junction bases outside the gene matches: 3. Germline V gives CDR1 SNHLY, CDR2 FYNGKV (reference sequence). The sequenced CDR3 bases are TGTGCCAGCAGCTGGGGGACAGGGGGCGATGAACAGTAC. Amino acid sequence: CASSWGTGGDEQY. The full CDR3 is CASSWGTGGDEQYF.

As to this clone: The genes and germline here are from mouse. The sequence runs out 1 residue before the end of the CDR3; the remainder is reconstructed from the germline J gene. The chain employs TRBV13-2 and TRBJ1-3; D call uncertain. The CDR3 length is 14 residues. Per germline, CDR1 NNHNN and CDR2 SYGAGS (reference sequence). The V and J ends lost 3 bases and 0 bases respectively, with 7 bases between them. The CDR3 bases that were read are TGTGCCAGCGGTGCCACATATTCTGGAAATACGCTCTAT. This translates into CASGATYSGNTLY. In full, the CDR3 is CASGATYSGNTLYF.

The sample holds a few counts of this clone. Gene names refer to mouse genes. The read gets to within 1 residue of the CDR3 end, and the germline J gene fills in the rest. This chain joins TRBV1 and TRBJ1-2, with 7 positions matching TRBD1. Germline-derived CDR1 and CDR2 are NSQYPW and LRSPGD (reference sequence). The ends lost 6 bases at V and 0 bases at J; junction bases unmatched: 4. The CDR3 has 14 amino acids. The CDR3 region is CTCSRDSANSDYTF. CDR3 bases read: TGCACCTGCAGCCGGGACAGCGCAAACTCCGACTACACC. The entire variable domain, with the rest obtained from reference TRBV1 and TRBJ1-2, is as follows: VTLLEQNPRWRLVPRGQAVNLRCILKNSQYPWMSWYQQDLQKQLQWLFTLRSPGDKEVKSLPGADYLATRVTDTELRLQVANMSQGRTLYCTCSRDSANSDYTFGSGTRLLVI.

As for this clone: Gene names denote mouse genes. Read coverage stops 1 residue before the CDR3 terminus; the germline J gene supplies the remainder. The gene calls are TRBV26 and TRBJ1-3; D remains ambiguous. This CDR3 comprises 14 residues. Per germline, CDR1 KGHPV and CDR2 FQNQEV (reference sequence). V lost 6 bases, J lost 0 bases, and 9 bases lay in between. Incomplete CDR3 DNA: TGTGCCAGCAGCCTCGACAATTCTGGAAATACGCTCTAT. Protein: CASSLDNSGNTLY. The whole CDR3 sequence reads CASSLDNSGNTLYF.

Concerning this clone itself: The junction does not match germline at one end; this may be a read error. Each gene name is a mouse one. The CDR3 extends 1 residue past the end of the read, so its final part is completed from the germline J gene. This chain uses TRBV13-2 with TRBJ1-4; no definite D call. Germline lookup yields CDR1 NNHNN and CDR2 SYGAGS (reference sequence). The CDR3 consists of 15 residues. Partial CDR3 DNA: TGTGCCAGCAGTGATGTCGGGGATGGCAACGAAAGATTATTT. Protein product: CASSDVGDGNERLF. The full CDR3 sequence reads CASSDVGDGNERLFF.

Comment on this clone: The listed genes are named as in mouse. The CDR3 end lies 1 residue beyond the end of the read and is filled in from the germline J gene. This chain connects TRBV12-2 to TRBJ1-6, with D unresolved. TRBJ1-6 has ORF status, its function being uncertain. The CDR3 has 12 amino acids. Germline V gene lookup returns CDR1 SGHLS and CDR2 HYDKME. The V and J ends lost 4 bases and 5 bases respectively, with 5 bases between them. Partial CDR3 DNA: TGTGCCAGCTCCCTAAATAATTCGCCCCTCTAC. Translated, it gives CASSLNNSPLY. The whole CDR3 protein is CASSLNNSPLYF.

For this clone: Gene names are the mouse ones. Sequencing ends 1 residue short of the CDR3 end; the germline J gene provides the rest. The chain is built from TRBV12-1 and TRBJ1-4; D is unclear. The germline gives CDR1 SGHSN, CDR2 HYEKVE. The CDR3 covers 13 residues. Deletions cut 1 base from V and 2 bases from J, with 4 bases between. Here the CDR3 reads CASSLTSNERLFF. The part of the CDR3 DNA that was read is TGTGCCAGCTCTCTGACATCCAACGAAAGATTATTT.

By frequency in the sample, this clone is medium-sized. The genes are named according to mouse. The read halts 1 residue ahead of the CDR3 end, with the missing end drawn from the germline J gene. This sequence joins TRBV26 and TRBJ2-4; 14 nucleotides agree with TRBD2. The germline V gene encodes CDR1 KGHPV and CDR2 FQNQEV (reference sequence). The V gene end was trimmed by 4 bases and the J gene end by 1 base; junction bases not matched to a gene: 7. CDR3 length: 18 residues. The sequenced CDR3 bases are TGTGCCAGCAGTCCCCGGGACTGGGGGGGCGCCGGTCAAAACACCTTGTAC. It codes for CASSPRDWGGAGQNTLY. The complete CDR3 reads CASSPRDWGGAGQNTLYF.

Regarding this clone: Gene and germline names: mouse. The read comes to an end 1 residue before the CDR3 does, leaving the germline J gene to fill in the end. The rearrangement joins TRBV26 to TRBJ1-1; TRBD1 aligns across 7 bases. Germline assignment: CDR1 KGHPV and CDR2 FQNQEV (reference sequence). The junction had 1 base not matched to a gene; V was cut back by 5 bases and J by 1 base. The length of the CDR3 is 13 residues. CDR3 region: CASSWTGNTEVFF. CDR3 DNA, as far as it was read: TGTGCCAGCAGTTGGACAGGGAACACAGAAGTCTTC.

Details on this clone: These gene names are mouse names. From the germline J gene comes the end of the CDR3, since the read stops 1 residue before it. This chain connects TRBV26 to TRBJ2-5; TRBD1 or TRBD2 may be the D gene (5 bases each). CDR3 length equals 14 residues. Germline CDR1 is KGHPV and CDR2 is FQNQEV (reference sequence). The germline V and J ends were trimmed by 1 base and 6 bases, with 11 bases remaining between them. The sequenced part of the CDR3 DNA is TGTGCCAGCAGTCTGTGGGGGAGCGGGGACACCCAGTAC. Translating it yields CASSLWGSGDTQY. The full CDR3 sequence reads CASSLWGSGDTQYF.

This clone was found once. Gene names are mouse gene names. Read data end 1 residue before the CDR3 end; the end is taken from the germline J gene. The chain is built from TRBV15 and TRBJ1-1; D is ambiguous. The V end was cut by 1 base, the J end by 2 bases, with 2 bases between. Germline CDR1 and CDR2: SGHND and FRSKSL. The CDR3 is 12 residues long. The CDR3 loop reads CASSLDNTEVFF. CDR3 DNA (partial): TGTGCCAGCAGTTTAGACAACACAGAAGTCTTC.

By proportion, this clone is large (0.1 to 1%). Here the gene names and germline are mouse. The CDR3 is cut off 1 residue early in the read; its end comes from the germline J gene. The chain uses TRBV26 and TRBJ1-2, with TRBD1 identical over 7 bases. The CDR3 covers 14 residues. Germline V gives CDR1 KGHPV, CDR2 FQNQEV (reference sequence). The junction had 4 bases not matched to a gene; V was cut back by 6 bases and J by 0 bases. The covered CDR3 bases are TGTGCCAGCAGCAGACAGGGCTCAAACTCCGACTACACC. Its protein product is CASSRQGSNSDYT. The whole CDR3 protein is CASSRQGSNSDYTF.

This clone has more than one count but fewer than ten. Gene names and germline refer to mouse. Read sequence stops 1 residue before the CDR3 end, and the germline J gene provides the missing end. The chain links TRBV23 to TRBJ1-1; the table's TRBD1 call for D was not verified on the DNA. This CDR3 is 13 amino acids long. Looked up from germline, CDR1 is KGHTA and CDR2 is FQNQQP. The sequenced CDR3 bases are TGCTCCAGCAGTAGGGACAGGGACACAGAAGTCTTC. This codes for CSSSRDRDTEVF. The whole CDR3 sequence is CSSSRDRDTEVFF. The entire variable domain, with the rest obtained from reference TRBV23 and TRBJ1-1, is as follows: DAAVTQKPRYLIKMKGQEAEMKCIPEKGHTAVFWYQQKQSKELKFLIYFQNQQPLDQIDMVKERFSAVCPSSSLCSLGIRTCEAEDSALYLCSSSRDRDTEVFFGKGTRLTVV.

Regarding this clone: Gene names and germline match the mouse. The read terminates 1 residue before the CDR3 end, so the remaining end is supplied by the germline J gene. The genes are TRBV29 and TRBJ2-5; D is uncertain. The CDR3 has 11 residues. With 5 bases removed from V and 5 bases from J, the gap between germline ends came to 5 bases. CDR1 and CDR2 (germline): MSHET, SYDVDS. CDR3 bases read: TGTGCTAGCAGTGAGACAGACACCCAGTAC. This gives the protein CASSETDTQY. The entire CDR3 sequence reads CASSETDTQYF.

To note about this clone: The gene symbols are mouse symbols. The CDR3 end falls 1 residue outside the read, so it is completed with the germline J gene. The chain has TRBV23 and TRBJ2-3. This CDR3 is 14 amino acids long. CDR1 is KGHTA, CDR2 FQNQQP, per germline. The sequenced part of the CDR3 DNA is TGCTCCAGCAGTCCCCGGCCGAGTGCAGAAACGCTGTAT. Translated, it gives CSSSPRPSAETLY. The CDR3, in full, reads CSSSPRPSAETLYF.

Remarks on this clone: Mouse gene names and germline throughout. The CDR3 end lies 1 residue beyond the end of the read and is filled in from the germline J gene. The chain carries TRBV26 and TRBJ1-1; D uncertain. Trimming removed 7 bases at V and 0 bases at J, with 3 bases between. This CDR3 has 11 amino acids. Germline V gene lookup returns CDR1 KGHPV and CDR2 FQNQEV (reference sequence). Partial CDR3 DNA: TGTGCCAGCACAACAAACACAGAAGTCTTC. This codes for CASTTNTEVF. The full CDR3 protein is CASTTNTEVFF. The full variable domain, its missing parts supplied by reference TRBV26 and TRBJ1-1, is NSKVIQTPRYLVKGQGQKAKMRCIPEKGHPVVFWYQQNKNNEFKFLINFQNQEVLQQIDMTEKRFSAECPSNSPCSLEIQSSEAGDSALYLCASTTNTEVFFGKGTRLTVV.

With regard to this clone: Gene labels here are mouse ones. The read ends 1 residue early relative to the CDR3; the germline J gene fills the gap. The sample carries other DNA sequences with the same CDR3. V is TRBV3 and J is TRBJ2-1; D is uncertain. From germline, CDR1 is SNHLY and CDR2 FYNGKV (reference sequence). V lost 1 base and J lost 4, with 5 bases in between. The CDR3 extends over 13 amino acids. The covered CDR3 bases are TGTGCCAGCAGCTTAGGAGGTTATGCTGAGCAGTTC. Its translation: CASSLGGYAEQF. Given in full, the CDR3 is CASSLGGYAEQFF.

A word on this clone: Gene names are the mouse ones. The CDR3 end lies 1 residue beyond the end of the read and is filled in from the germline J gene. This rearrangement joins TRBV23 to TRBJ1-1; TRBD1 reflects the table's D call only, with no check against the DNA. Per the germline V gene, CDR1 is KGHTA and CDR2 is FQNQQP. CDR3 size: 13 residues. Partial CDR3 DNA: TGCTCCAGCAGTCCGACACAAAACACAGAAGTCTTC. Translated, it gives CSSSPTQNTEVF. The complete CDR3 protein is CSSSPTQNTEVFF. Supplemented by reference TRBV23 and TRBJ1-1, the full variable domain reads DAAVTQKPRYLIKMKGQEAEMKCIPEKGHTAVFWYQQKQSKELKFLIYFQNQQPLDQIDMVKERFSAVCPSSSLCSLGIRTCEAEDSALYLCSSSPTQNTEVFFGKGTRLTVV.

This clone is judged large. Gene names and germline match the mouse. The read halts 1 residue ahead of the CDR3 end, with the missing end drawn from the germline J gene. The rearrangement joins TRBV21 to TRBJ2-4; 11 nucleotides match TRBD2. Being an ORF, TRBV21 has a function that is uncertain. This CDR3 is built from 16 residues. V trimming: 6 bases; J trimming: 1 base; junction bases outside the gene matches: 6. CDR3 protein: CASSLLGGRGQNTLYF. Incomplete CDR3 DNA: TGTGCTAGCAGCCTACTGGGGGGGCGCGGTCAAAACACCTTGTAC.